Below, 5 T cell receptor beta chains from the same sample are listed, as sequenced in a study of cytomegalovirus exposure and HLA in healthy donors. PCR amplification relied on 60 Vbeta primers (plus 13 Jbeta primers). Assay: immunoSEQ multiplex PCR; the TCRdb copy retains only in-frame clones and omits some. The sample lists about 180,000 clones, roughly 82% occurring once. Sequences were obtained from PBMCs. These receptors originate from a man in his forties in good health and CMV-seronegative.

CDR3 sequence reads: CASSSTGQNTEAFF. CDR3 nucleotide sequence: TGTGCCAGCAGCTCCACGGGACAGAACACTGAAGCTTTCTTT. The chain has TRBV5-5 and TRBJ1-1; perhaps TRBD1 as D (6 bases). CDR1 and CDR2 from the germline V gene are SGHKS and YYEKEE (reference sequence). Trimming cost V 3 bases and J 1 base, with 10 bases left between them. CDR3 length: 14 amino acids.

The V gene is TRBV19, the J gene TRBJ2-2, with D perhaps matching TRBD1 (6 bases). The CDR3 is 13 amino acids. V dropped 11 bases and J dropped 2 bases, with 12 bases sitting between them. The germline V gene encodes CDR1 LNHDA and CDR2 SQIVND (reference sequence). The CDR3 nucleotides are TGTGCCGGGGGCGCCCAAAACACCGGGGAGCTGTTTTTT. It codes for CAGGAQNTGELFF.

This rearrangement joins TRBV10-3 to TRBJ2-1; D remains unclear. CDR3 length: 16 amino acids. Germline CDR1 and CDR2: ENHRY and SYGVKD. V lost 0 bases and J lost 6, with 15 bases in between. The CDR3 nucleotides are TGTGCCATCAGTGAGTCTCCCGGCGGCACGGCCAATGAGCAGTTCTTC. Amino acid sequence: CAISESPGGTANEQFF.

Points on this clone: The sample holds other DNA sequences that translate to the same CDR3. This chain joins TRBV19 and TRBJ2-5; 7 nucleotides line up with TRBD1. The germline V gene has CDR1 LNHDA and CDR2 SQIVND (reference sequence). The V segment lost 3 bases and the J segment 0 bases; nucleotides outside the gene matches: 1. The CDR3 is made up of 14 amino acids. The CDR3 region is CASSIGTDQETQYF. The CDR3 DNA reads TGTGCCAGTAGTATCGGGACAGACCAAGAGACCCAGTACTTC.

The chain is built from TRBV9 and TRBJ2-7; D is unresolved. The CDR3 totals 15 residues. Trimming left V 0 bases short and J 6 bases short, with 16 bases between. Per germline, CDR1 SGDLS and CDR2 YYNGEE. The CDR3 DNA reads as TGTGCCAGCAGCGTAGTCTACCCGGGTCGTGGCGAGCAGTACTTC. Its protein product is CASSVVYPGRGEQYF.